This entry lists 5 T cell receptor beta chains sequenced from one sample in a study of blood T cell repertoires in COVID-19. Generated by immunoSEQ multiplex PCR, the TCRdb table keeps only in-frame clones and is missing some. The sample holds more than 90,000 clones, 85% to 95% seen once. The specimen sequenced was peripheral blood. The receptors originated from a man between 50 and 59 years old with active COVID-19.

This clone showed up just once. V usage is TRBV9 and J usage is TRBJ2-5; D gene uncertain. The CDR3 totals 13 residues. From germline, CDR1 is SGDLS and CDR2 YYNGEE. V was cut by 0 bases and J by 4 bases, with 7 bases left in between. CDR3 in amino acids: CASSVGPGETQYF. In nucleotides, the CDR3 is TGTGCCAGCAGCGTAGGCCCCGGAGAGACCCAGTACTTC.

This clone was counted a single time. This chain uses TRBV3-1 (or the pseudogene TRBV3-2) with TRBJ2-7; TRBD1 agrees at 7 bases. This CDR3 is 13 amino acids long. V was clipped by 5 bases and J by 5 bases; unmatched bases: 6. Germline lookup yields CDR1 LGHDT and CDR2 YNNKEL (reference sequence). CDR3 sequence (DNA): TGTGCCAGCAGCTTACAGGGGTCGCACGAGCAGTACTTC. It specifies CASSLQGSHEQYF.

The chain links TRBV19 to TRBJ1-4; a possible D gene is TRBD1 (6 bases). The CDR3 spans 14 residues. Trimming removed 7 bases from V and 3 bases from J, with 12 bases in between. Germline values: CDR1 LNHDA, CDR2 SQIVND (reference sequence). DNA for the CDR3: TGTGCCAGTAACGACAGGCGATCTAATGAAAAACTGTTTTTT. Translated, it gives CASNDRRSNEKLFF.

V is TRBV5-4 and J is TRBJ1-3, with D unresolved. Germline V gene lookup returns CDR1 SGHNT and CDR2 YYREEE (reference sequence). Trimming took off 4 bases at V and 0 bases at J, with 14 bases between the two ends. The CDR3 sequence is 16 residues long. CDR3 loop: CASSPDGGISGNTIYF. CDR3 DNA sequence: TGTGCCAGCAGCCCTGACGGAGGAATCTCTGGAAACACCATATATTTT.

The rearrangement uses TRBV5-1 and TRBJ1-1, with TRBD1 matching 9 bases. V trimming: 2 bases; J trimming: 6 bases; junction bases outside the gene matches: 8. CDR1 SGHRS and CDR2 YFSETQ come from the germline V gene. This CDR3 is 15 amino acids long. CDR3 nucleotides: TGCGCCAGCAGCTTAGGCGACAGGGGGTCCGCTGAAGCTTTCTTT. Translation gives CASSLGDRGSAEAFF.